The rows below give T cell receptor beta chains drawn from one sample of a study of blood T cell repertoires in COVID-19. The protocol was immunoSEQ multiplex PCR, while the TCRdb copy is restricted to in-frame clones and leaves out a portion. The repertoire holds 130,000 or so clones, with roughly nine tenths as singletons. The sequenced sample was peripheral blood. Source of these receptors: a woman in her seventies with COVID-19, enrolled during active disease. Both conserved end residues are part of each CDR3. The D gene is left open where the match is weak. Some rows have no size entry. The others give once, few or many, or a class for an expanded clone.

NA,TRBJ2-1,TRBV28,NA,CASLPRGAYYNEQFF,TGTGCCAGCCTGCCTCGGGGGGCCTACTACAATGAGCAGTTCTTC
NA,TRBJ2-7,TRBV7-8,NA,CASSQGGGTLWEQYF,TGTGCCAGCAGCCAAGGAGGAGGGACGCTCTGGGAGCAGTACTTC
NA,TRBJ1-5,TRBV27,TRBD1,CASSPRGRGRNQPQHF,TGTGCCAGCAGTCCCCGGGGCAGGGGGCGTAATCAGCCCCAGCATTTT
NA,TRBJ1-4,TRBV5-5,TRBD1,CASRKSGTGDGKLFF,TGTGCCAGCAGAAAATCCGGGACAGGGGACGGAAAACTGTTTTTT
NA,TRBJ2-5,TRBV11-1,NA,CASSRGQQETQYF,TGTGCCAGCAGCAGAGGACAGCAAGAGACCCAGTACTTC
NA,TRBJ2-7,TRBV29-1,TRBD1,CSVNAGTESYEQYF,TGCAGCGTCAACGCCGGGACAGAGTCCTACGAGCAGTACTTC
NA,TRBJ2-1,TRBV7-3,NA,CASSLTAVHNEQFF,TGTGCCAGCAGCTTAACGGCAGTTCACAATGAGCAGTTCTTC
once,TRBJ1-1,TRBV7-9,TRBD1,CASSKQGANTEAFF,TGTGCCAGCAGCAAGCAGGGGGCCAACACTGAAGCTTTCTTT
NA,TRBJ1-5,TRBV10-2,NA,CASSESLAGQPQHF,TGCGCCAGCAGTGAGTCCCTGGCAGGGCAGCCCCAGCATTTT
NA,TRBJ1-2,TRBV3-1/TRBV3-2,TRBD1,CASSRITGGHGYTF,TGTGCCAGCAGTCGGATCACAGGGGGGCATGGCTACACCTTC
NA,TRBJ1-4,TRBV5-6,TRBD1,CASSFGTGTTNEKLFF,TGTGCCAGCAGCTTTGGGACAGGGACAACTAATGAAAAACTGTTTTTT
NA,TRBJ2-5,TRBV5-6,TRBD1,CASSLVGRGRRETQYF,TGTGCCAGCAGCTTGGTCGGCAGGGGGCGCCGAGAGACCCAGTACTTC
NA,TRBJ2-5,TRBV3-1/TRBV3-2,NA,CASSQDPRGGPQETQYF,TGTGCCAGCAGCCAAGATCCGAGGGGGGGCCCCCAAGAGACCCAGTACTTC
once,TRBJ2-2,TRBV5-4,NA,CASSLGTNTNTGELFF,TGTGCCAGCAGCTTGGGGACTAACACGAACACCGGGGAGCTGTTTTTT
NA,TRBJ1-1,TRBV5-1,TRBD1,CASSFDRDSTEAFF,TGCGCCAGCAGCTTCGACAGGGATTCCACTGAAGCTTTCTTT
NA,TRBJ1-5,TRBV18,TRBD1,CASSRIMRTGSVQPQHF,TGTGCCAGCTCACGAATAATGCGGACAGGGTCGGTTCAGCCCCAGCATTTT
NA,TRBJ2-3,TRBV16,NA,CASSPRRHSQVDTQYF,TGTGCCAGCAGCCCCCGAAGGCACTCCCAGGTGGATACGCAGTATTTT
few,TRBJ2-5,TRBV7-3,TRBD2,CASSASGSLGTQYF,TGTGCCAGCAGCGCAAGCGGGAGCTTGGGGACCCAGTACTTC
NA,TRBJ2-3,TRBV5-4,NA,CASRLGTRTDTQYF,TGTGCCAGCAGGCTCGGGACTCGCACAGATACGCAGTATTTT
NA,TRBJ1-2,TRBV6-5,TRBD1,CASSPGTGTSDGYTF,TGTGCCAGCAGTCCAGGGACAGGGACGAGCGATGGCTACACCTTC
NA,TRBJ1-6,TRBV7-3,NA,CASSLIPGNNSPLHF,TGTGCCAGCAGCTTAATACCGGGAAATAATTCACCCCTCCACTTT
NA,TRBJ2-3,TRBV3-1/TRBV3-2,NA,CASSHRRGADTQYF,TGTGCCAGCAGCCATCGCCGGGGGGCCGATACGCAGTATTTT
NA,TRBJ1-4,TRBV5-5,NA,CASSLGQRNEKLFF,TGTGCCAGCAGCTTGGGTCAGAGGAATGAAAAACTGTTTTTT
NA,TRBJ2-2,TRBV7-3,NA,CASSLRSQGKRLGELFF,TGTGCCAGCAGCTTACGGAGTCAAGGAAAAAGGCTCGGGGAGCTGTTTTTT
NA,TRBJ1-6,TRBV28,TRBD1,CASRPGTGVTSPLHF,TGTGCCAGCAGGCCCGGGACAGGGGTTACTTCACCCCTCCACTTT
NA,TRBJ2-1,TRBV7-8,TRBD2,CASSPGTSGAYNEQFF,TGTGCCAGCAGCCCCGGGACTAGCGGGGCCTACAATGAGCAGTTCTTC
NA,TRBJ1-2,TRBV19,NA,CASSIEYPGGLDGYTF,TGTGCCAGTAGTATTGAATATCCGGGGGGCTTAGATGGCTACACCTTC
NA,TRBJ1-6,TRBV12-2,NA,CASRRDYNSPLHF,TGTGCAAGTCGCCGGGACTATAATTCACCCCTCCACTTT
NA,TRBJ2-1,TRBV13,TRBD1,CASSLVRDRDNEQFF,TGTGCCAGCAGCTTAGTCCGGGACAGGGACAATGAGCAGTTCTTC
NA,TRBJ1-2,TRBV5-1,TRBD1,CASAQGQNYGYTF,TGCGCCAGCGCCCAGGGACAGAACTATGGCTACACCTTC